The 3 T cell receptor beta chains in this list originate from one sample, sequenced in a study of cytomegalovirus exposure and HLA in healthy donors. Amplification used 60 Vbeta primers and 13 Jbeta primers. Measured with immunoSEQ multiplex PCR; TCRdb has only the in-frame clones, and not every one. Of approximately 76,000 clones listed, 65% to 75% are singletons. Sequences were obtained from PBMCs. The source of these receptors is a woman between 40 and 50 years old in good health and CMV-seropositive.

J is TRBJ2-7 and V is TRBV30, with 8 bases lining up with TRBD1. The CDR3 covers 13 residues. Trimming cost V 7 bases and J 4 bases; bases outside gene matches: 9. Germline CDR1 and CDR2: GTSNPN and SVGIG (reference sequence). The CDR3 nucleotides are TGTGCCTTTACCCGGACAGGGCGGTACGAGCAGTACTTC. This codes for CAFTRTGRYEQYF.

The chain's CDR3 is CASLGKDEKLFF. As DNA, the CDR3 is TGCGCCAGCCTCGGGAAGGATGAAAAACTGTTTTTT. The chain carries TRBV5-1 and TRBJ1-4; no reliable D call. Trimming pared 7 bases from V and 6 bases from J, leaving 10 bases between. CDR1 is SGHRS and CDR2 is YFSETQ in the germline V gene. The CDR3 covers 12 residues.

V is TRBV29-1 and J is TRBJ1-1; D gene ambiguous. This CDR3 has 13 amino acids. CDR1 is SQVTM and CDR2 is ANQGSEA in the germline V gene. The CDR3 protein is CFATGYRNTEAFF. CDR3 DNA sequence: TGCTTCGCCACCGGATACAGGAACACTGAAGCTTTCTTT.